This T cell receptor (beta chain) comes out of a study of shared clonotypes between healthy human individuals. Study-wide results and caveats: An expected dependence of interdonor clonotype sharing on sequencing depth was noted. Memory subsets generally showed lower estimated richness than naive subsets. Rarefaction demonstrated incomplete sorted-subset sequencing despite large depth.

CDR3 length: 14 amino acids. Germline CDR1 reads SEHNR; CDR2 reads FQNEAQ (reference sequence). The V end was cut by 2 bases, the J end by 0 bases, with 7 bases between. Comment on this clone: Its matching antigen is unknown.

The naive CD8 population came from CD45RO-negative cells selected for CCR7, without terminally differentiated effector memory CD45RA+ cells. Generated by immunoSEQ multiplex PCR, the TCRdb table keeps only in-frame clones and is missing some. The top ten hold approximately 1% of the sample, which has roughly 2,000,000 clones, about 95% seen once. The sample taken for sequencing was naive CD8+ T cells sorted from blood. The TCR sequence derives from a man in his late teens or twenties in good health. This sequence joins TRBV7-9 and TRBJ1-2; D gene uncertain. The CDR3 region is CASSLFSSNYGYTF. The CDR3 region has the DNA TGTGCCAGCAGCTTATTCTCATCTAACTATGGCTACACCTTC.